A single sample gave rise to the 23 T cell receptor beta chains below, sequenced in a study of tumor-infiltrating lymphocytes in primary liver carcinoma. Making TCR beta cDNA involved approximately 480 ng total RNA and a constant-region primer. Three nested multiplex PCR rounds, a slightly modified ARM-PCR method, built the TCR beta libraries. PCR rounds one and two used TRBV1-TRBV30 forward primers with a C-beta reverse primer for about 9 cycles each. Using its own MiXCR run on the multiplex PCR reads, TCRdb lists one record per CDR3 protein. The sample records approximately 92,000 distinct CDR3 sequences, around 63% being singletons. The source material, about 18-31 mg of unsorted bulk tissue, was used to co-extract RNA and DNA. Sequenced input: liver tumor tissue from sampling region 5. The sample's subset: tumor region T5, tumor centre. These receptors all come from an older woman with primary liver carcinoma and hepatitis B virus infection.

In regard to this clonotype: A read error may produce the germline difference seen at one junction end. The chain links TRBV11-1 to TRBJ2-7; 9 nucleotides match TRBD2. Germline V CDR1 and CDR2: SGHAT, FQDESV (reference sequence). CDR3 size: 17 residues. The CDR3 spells CASCEALGLAPTYEQKF. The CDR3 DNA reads TGTGCCAGCTGCGAGGCCCTCGGACTAGCGCCGACCTACGAGCAGAAGTTC. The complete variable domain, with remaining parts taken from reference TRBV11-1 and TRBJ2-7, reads EAEVAQSPRYKITEKSQAVAFWCDPISGHATLYWYRQILGQGPELLVQFQDESVVDDSQLPKDRFSAERLKGVDSTLKIQPAELGDSAMYLCASCEALGLAPTYEQKFGPGTRLTVT.

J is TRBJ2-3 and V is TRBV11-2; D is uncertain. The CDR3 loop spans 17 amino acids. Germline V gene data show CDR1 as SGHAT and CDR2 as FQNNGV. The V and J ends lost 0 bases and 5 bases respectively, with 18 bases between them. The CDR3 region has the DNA TGTGCCAGCAGCTTAGAGAATCGAAGGGAAGGCATAGATACGCAGTATTTT. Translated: CASSLENRREGIDTQYF.

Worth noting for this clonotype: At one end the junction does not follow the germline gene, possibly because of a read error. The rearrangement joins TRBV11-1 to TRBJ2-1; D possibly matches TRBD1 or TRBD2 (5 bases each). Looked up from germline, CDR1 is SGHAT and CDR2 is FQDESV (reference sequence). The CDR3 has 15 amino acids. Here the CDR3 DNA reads TGCGCCAGCGGCTTGACCGGGGCTCTCAACGATGAGCAGTTCTTC. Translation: CASGLTGALNDEQFF.

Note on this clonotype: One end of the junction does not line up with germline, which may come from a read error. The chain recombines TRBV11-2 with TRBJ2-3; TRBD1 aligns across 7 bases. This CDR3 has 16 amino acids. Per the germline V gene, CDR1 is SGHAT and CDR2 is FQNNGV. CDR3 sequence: CASSLAGQAIIDAQYF. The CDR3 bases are TGCGCCAGCAGCTTAGCCGGACAGGCGATCATAGATGCGCAGTATTTT.

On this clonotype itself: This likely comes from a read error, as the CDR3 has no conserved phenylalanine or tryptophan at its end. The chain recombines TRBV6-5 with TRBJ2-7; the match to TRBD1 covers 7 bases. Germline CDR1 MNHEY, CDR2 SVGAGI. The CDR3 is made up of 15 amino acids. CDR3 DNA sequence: TGTGTCAGCAGTACCCCCCGGGACAGCCACTACGAGCAGTACCTC. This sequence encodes CVSSTPRDSHYEQYL.

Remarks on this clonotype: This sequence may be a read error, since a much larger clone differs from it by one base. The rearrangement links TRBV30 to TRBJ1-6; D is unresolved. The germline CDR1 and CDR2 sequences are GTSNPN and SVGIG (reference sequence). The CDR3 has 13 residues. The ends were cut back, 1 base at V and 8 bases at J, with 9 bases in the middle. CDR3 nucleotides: TGTGCCTGGAGTGCCGAGGGAGATTCACCCCTCCACTTT. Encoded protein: CAWSAEGDSPLHF.

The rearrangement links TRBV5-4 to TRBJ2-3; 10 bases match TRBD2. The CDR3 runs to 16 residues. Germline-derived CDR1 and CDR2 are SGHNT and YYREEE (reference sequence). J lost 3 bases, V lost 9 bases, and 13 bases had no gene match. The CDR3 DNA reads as TGTGCCAACAGGCTGAGCGGGAGGGGTGGGACAGATACGCAGTATTTT. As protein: CANRLSGRGGTDTQYF.

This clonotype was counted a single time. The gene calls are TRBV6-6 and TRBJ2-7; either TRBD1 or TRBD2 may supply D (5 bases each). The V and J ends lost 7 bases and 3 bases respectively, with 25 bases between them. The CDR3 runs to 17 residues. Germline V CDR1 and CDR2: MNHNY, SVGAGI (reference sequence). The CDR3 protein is CASIACGQTWGRYEQYF. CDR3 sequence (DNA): TGTGCCAGCATTGCTTGCGGGCAAACTTGGGGACGCTACGAGCAGTACTTC.

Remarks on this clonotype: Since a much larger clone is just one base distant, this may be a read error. The CDR3 reads CASSMTTTYEQYF. DNA of the CDR3: TGTGCCAGCAGTATGACAACTACCTACGAGCAGTACTTC. The chain joins TRBV28 to TRBJ2-7; D gene unclear. V was clipped by 5 bases and J by 2 bases, with 10 bases between them. The CDR3 is 13 amino acids. The germline gives CDR1 MDHEN, CDR2 SYDVKM.

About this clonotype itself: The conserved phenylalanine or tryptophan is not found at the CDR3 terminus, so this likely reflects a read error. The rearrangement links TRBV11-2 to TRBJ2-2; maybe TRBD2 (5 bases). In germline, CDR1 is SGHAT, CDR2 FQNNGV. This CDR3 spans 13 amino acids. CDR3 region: CAGSRERAGELFV. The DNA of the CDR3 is TGTGCCGGCAGCCGAGAGAGGGCCGGGGAGCTGTTTGTT.

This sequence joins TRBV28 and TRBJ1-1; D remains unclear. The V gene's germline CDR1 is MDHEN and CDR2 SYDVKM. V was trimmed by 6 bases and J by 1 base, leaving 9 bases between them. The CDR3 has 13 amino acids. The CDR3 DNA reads TGTGCCAGCAGCGCCTCTCGGAACACTGAAGCTTTCTTT. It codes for CASSASRNTEAFF.

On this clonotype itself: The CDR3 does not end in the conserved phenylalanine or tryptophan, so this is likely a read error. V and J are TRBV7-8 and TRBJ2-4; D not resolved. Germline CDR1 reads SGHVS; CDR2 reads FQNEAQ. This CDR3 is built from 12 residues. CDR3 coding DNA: TGTGTCAGCAGCTTAGTGGAAAACATTCAGTACTAC. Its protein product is CVSSLVENIQYY.

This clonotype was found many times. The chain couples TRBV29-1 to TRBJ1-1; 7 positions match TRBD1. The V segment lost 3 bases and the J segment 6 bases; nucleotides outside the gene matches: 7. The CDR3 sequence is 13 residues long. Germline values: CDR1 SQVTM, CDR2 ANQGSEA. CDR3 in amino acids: CSVDMLGGSEAFF. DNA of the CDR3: TGCAGCGTTGATATGTTAGGGGGCTCTGAAGCTTTCTTT.

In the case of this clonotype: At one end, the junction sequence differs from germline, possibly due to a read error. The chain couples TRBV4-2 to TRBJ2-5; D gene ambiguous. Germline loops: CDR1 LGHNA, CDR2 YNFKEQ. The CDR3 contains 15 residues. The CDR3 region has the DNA TGTGCCAGCAGCCAAGACATAGGTACAGAAGAGACCCAGTATTTC. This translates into CASSQDIGTEETQYF.

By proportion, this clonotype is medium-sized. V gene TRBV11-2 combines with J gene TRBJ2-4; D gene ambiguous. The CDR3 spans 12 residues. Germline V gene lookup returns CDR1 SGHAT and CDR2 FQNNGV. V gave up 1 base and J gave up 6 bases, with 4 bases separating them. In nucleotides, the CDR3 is TGTGCCAGCAGCTTAGCAGGAAACATTCAGTACTTC. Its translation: CASSLAGNIQYF. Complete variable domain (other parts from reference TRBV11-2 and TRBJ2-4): EAGVAQSPRYKIIEKRQSVAFWCNPISGHATLYWYQQILGQGPKLLIQFQNNGVVDDSQLPKDRFSAERLKGVDSTLKIQPAKLEDSAVYLCASSLAGNIQYFGAGTRLSVL.

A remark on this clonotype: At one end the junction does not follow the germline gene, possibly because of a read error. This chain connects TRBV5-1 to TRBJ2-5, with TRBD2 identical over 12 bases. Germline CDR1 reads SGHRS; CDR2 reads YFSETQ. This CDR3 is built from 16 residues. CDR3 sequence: CASSEGLAGRSEAQYF. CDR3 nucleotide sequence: TGCGCCAGCAGCGAAGGACTAGCGGGGAGATCAGAGGCCCAGTACTTC.

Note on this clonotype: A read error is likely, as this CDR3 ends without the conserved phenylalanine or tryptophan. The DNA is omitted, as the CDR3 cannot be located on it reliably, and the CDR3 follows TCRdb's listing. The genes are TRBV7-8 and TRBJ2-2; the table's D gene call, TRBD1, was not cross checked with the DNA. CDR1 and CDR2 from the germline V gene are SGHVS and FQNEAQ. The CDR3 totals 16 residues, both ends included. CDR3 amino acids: CASSPMAGAGTGELLV.

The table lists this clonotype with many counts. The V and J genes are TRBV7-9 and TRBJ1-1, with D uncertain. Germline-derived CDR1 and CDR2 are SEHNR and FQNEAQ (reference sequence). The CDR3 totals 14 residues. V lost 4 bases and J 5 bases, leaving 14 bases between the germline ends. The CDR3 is CASSSRVKPTEAFF. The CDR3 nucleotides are TGTGCCAGCAGCTCCCGGGTTAAACCGACTGAAGCTTTCTTT.

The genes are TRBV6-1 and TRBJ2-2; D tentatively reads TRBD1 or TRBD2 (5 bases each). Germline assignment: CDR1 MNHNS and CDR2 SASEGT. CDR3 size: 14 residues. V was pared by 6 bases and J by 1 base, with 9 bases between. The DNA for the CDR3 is TGTGCCAGCAGGTGGGACGGGAACACCGGGGAGCTGTTTTTT. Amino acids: CASRWDGNTGELFF.

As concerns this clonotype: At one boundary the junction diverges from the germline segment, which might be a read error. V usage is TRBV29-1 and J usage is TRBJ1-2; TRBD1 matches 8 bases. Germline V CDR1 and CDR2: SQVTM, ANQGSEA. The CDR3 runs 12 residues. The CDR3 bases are TGCAGCCTTGAGGACAGGGACTATGGCTACACATTC. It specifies CSLEDRDYGYTF.

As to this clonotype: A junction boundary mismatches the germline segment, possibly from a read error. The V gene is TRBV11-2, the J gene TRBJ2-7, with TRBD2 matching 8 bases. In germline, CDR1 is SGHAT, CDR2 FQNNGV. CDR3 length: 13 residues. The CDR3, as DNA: TGTGCCAGCAGTTTTCGGCCCGGGGGGGAGCTGTACTTC. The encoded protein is CASSFRPGGELYF.

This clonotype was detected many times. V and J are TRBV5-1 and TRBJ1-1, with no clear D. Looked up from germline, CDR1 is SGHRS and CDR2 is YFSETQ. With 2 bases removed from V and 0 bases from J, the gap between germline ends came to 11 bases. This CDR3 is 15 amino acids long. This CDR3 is CASSFGGPMNTEAFF. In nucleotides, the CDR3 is TGCGCCAGCAGCTTCGGCGGACCCATGAACACTGAAGCTTTCTTT.

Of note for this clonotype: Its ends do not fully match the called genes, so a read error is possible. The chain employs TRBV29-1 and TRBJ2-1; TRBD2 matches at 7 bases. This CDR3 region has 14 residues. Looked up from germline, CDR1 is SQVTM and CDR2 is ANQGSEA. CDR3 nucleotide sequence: TGCAGCTTGAGGACGGGGGGACCCTACATTGAGCAGTTCTTC. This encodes CSLRTGGPYIEQFF.